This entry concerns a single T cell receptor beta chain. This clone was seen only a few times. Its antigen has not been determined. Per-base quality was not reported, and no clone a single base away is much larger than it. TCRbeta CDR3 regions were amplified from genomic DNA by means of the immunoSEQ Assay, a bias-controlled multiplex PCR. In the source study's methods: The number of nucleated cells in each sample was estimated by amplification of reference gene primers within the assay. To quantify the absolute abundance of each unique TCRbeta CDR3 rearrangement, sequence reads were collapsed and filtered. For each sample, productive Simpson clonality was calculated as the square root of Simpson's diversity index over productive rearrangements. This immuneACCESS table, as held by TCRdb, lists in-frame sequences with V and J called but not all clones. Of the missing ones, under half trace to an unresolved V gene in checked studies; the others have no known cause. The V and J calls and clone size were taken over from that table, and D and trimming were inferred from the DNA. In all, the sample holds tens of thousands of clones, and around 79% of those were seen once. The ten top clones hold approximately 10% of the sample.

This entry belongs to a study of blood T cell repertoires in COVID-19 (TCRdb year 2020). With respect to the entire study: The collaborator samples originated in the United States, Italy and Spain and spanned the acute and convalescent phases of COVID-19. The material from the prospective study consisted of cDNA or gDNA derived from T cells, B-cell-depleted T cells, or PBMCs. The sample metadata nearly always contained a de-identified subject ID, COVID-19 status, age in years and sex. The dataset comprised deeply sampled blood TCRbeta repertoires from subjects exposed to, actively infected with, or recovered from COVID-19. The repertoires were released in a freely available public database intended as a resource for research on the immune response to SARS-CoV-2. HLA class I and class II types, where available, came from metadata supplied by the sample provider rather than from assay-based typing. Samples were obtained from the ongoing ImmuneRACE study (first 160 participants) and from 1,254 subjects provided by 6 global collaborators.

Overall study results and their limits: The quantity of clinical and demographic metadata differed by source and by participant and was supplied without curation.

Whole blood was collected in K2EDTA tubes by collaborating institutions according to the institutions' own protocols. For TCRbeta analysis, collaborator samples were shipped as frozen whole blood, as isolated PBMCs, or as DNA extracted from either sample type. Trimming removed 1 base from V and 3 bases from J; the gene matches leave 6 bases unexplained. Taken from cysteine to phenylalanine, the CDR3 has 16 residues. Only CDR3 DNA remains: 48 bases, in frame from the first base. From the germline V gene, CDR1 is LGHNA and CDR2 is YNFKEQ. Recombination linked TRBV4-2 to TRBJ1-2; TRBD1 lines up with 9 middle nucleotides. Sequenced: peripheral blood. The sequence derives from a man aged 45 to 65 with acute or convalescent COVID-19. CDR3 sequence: CASSQAYRTGDYGYTF. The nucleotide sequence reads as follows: TGTGCCAGCAGCCAAGCCTATCGGACAGGGGACTATGGCTACACCTTC.